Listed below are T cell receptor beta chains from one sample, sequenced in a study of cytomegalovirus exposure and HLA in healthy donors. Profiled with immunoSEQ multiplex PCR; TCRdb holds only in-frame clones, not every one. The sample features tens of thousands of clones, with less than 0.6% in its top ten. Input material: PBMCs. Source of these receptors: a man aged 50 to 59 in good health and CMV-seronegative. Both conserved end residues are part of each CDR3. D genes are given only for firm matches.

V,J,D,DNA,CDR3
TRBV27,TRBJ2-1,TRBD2,TGTGCCAGCGCTGGACTAGCGGGGTTCAATGAGCAGTTCTTC,CASAGLAGFNEQFF
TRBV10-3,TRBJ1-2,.,TGTGCCATCAGTTTTTCGGGACAAACATTCGGCTACACCTTC,CAISFSGQTFGYTF
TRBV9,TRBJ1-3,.,TGTGCCAGCAGCGCACAAGGACAGCCGAGCTCTGGAAACACCATATATTTT,CASSAQGQPSSGNTIYF
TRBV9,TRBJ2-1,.,TGTGCCAGCAGCCCACCGGACAGCCTTCCGTTCTTC,CASSPPDSLPFF
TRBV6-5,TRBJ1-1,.,TGTGCCAGCAGCCTCACAGAGAACACTGAAGCTTTCTTT,CASSLTENTEAFF
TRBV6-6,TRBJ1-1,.,TGTGCCAGCAGGACTCCCCTGATGAACACTGAAGCTTTCTTT,CASRTPLMNTEAFF
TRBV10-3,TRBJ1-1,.,TGTGCCATCAAGGGGCCGGGTTCGGACACTGAAGCTTTCTTT,CAIKGPGSDTEAFF
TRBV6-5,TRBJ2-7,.,TGTGCCAGCAGTTACTCGAGGGATTTCTACGAGCAGTACTTC,CASSYSRDFYEQYF
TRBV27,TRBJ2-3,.,TGTGCCACTAACAGGGGACTCACAGATACGCAGTATTTT,CATNRGLTDTQYF
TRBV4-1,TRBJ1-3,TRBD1,TGCGCCAGCAGCCAAGACAGGGGGTCTGGAAACACCATATATTTT,CASSQDRGSGNTIYF
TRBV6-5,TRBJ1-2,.,TGTGCCAGCAGTCGGTGGACTTCTAACTATGGCTACACCTTC,CASSRWTSNYGYTF
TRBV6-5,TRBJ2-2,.,TGTGCCAGCACCGATCTCTCGGGGAAAACCGGGGAGCTGTTTTTT,CASTDLSGKTGELFF
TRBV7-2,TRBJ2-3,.,TGTGCCAGCAGCTTAGGAGCGGATACGCAGTATTTT,CASSLGADTQYF
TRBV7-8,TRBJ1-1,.,TGTGCCAGCAGCTCTGGACTGATGAACACTGAAGCTTTCTTT,CASSSGLMNTEAFF
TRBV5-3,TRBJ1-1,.,TGTGCCAGAAGCTTGCTCTCTGAAGCTTTCTTT,CARSLLSEAFF
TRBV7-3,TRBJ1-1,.,TGTGCCAGCTCCCTGGAGGGGACGAACACTGAAGCTTTCTTT,CASSLEGTNTEAFF
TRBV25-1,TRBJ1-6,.,TGTGCCAGCGGCAGGGATAATTCACCCCTCCACTTT,CASGRDNSPLHF
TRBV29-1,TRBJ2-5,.,TGCAGTGCGCCAGGGGGGCTTCAAGAGACCCAGTACTTC,CSAPGGLQETQYF
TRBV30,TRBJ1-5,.,TGTGCCTGGAGCCCGGTCCCGGGGTCCCAGCATTTT,CAWSPVPGSQHF